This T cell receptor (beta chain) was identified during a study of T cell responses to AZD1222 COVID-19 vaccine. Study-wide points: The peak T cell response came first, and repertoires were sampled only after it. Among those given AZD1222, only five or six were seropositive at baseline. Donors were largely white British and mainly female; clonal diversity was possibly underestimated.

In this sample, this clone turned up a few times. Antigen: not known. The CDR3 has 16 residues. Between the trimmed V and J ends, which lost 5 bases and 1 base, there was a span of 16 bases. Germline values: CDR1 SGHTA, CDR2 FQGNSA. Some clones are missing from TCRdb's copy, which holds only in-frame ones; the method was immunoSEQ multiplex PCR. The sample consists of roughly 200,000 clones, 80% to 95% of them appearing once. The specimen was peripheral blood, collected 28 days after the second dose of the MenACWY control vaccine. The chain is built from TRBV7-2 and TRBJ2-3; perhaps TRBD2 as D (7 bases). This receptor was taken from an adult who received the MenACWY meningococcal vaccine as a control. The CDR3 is CASSKGGAYGTDTQYF. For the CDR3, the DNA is TGTGCCAGCAGCAAAGGGGGGGCCTATGGCACAGATACGCAGTATTTT.